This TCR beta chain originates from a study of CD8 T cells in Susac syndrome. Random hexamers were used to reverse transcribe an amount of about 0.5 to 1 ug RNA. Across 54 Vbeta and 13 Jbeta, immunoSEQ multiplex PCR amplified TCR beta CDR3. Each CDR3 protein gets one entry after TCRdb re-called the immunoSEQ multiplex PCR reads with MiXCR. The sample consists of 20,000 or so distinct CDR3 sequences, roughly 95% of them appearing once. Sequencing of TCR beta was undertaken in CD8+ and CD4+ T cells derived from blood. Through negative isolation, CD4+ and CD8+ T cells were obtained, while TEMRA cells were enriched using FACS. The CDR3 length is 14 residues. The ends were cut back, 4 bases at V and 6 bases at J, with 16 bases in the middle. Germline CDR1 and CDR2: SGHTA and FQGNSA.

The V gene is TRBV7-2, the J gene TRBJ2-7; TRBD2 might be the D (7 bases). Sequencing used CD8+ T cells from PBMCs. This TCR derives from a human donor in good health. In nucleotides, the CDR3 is TGTGCCAGCAGCTCTAGCTGGGAGGGGGGCGAGCAGTACGTC. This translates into CASSSSWEGGEQYV.